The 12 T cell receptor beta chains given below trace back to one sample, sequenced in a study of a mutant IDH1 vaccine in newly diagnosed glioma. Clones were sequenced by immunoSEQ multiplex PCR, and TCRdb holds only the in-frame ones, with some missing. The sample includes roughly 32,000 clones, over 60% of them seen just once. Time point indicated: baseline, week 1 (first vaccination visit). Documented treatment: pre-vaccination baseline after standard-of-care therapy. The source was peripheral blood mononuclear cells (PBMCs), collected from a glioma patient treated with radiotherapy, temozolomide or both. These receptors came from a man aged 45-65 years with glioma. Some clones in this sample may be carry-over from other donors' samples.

CDR3 coding DNA: TGTGCCAGCAGTGGCACCGTGGGGGTGAACACTGAAGCTTTCTTT. Amino acid sequence: CASSGTVGVNTEAFF. The chain combines TRBV2 with TRBJ1-1; weak D call: TRBD1 (5 bases). Germline values: CDR1 SNHLY, CDR2 FYNNEI. The CDR3 runs 15 residues. V dropped 4 bases and J dropped 0 bases, with 12 bases sitting between them.

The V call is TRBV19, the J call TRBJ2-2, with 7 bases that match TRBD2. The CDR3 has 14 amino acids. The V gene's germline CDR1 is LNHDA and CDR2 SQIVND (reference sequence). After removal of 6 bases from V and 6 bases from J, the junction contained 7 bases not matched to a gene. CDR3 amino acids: CASRKAGESGELFF. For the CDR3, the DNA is TGTGCCAGTAGGAAGGCGGGGGAGTCCGGGGAGCTGTTTTTT. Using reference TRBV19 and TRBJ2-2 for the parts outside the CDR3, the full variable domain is DGGITQSPKYLFRKEGQNVTLSCEQNLNHDAMYWYRQDPGQGLRLIYYSQIVNDFQKGDIAEGYSVSREKKESFPLTVTSAQKNPTAFYLCASRKAGESGELFFGEGSRLTVL.

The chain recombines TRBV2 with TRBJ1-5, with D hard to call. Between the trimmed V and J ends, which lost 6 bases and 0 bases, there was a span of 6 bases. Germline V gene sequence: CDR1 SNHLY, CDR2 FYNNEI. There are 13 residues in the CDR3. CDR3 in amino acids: CASRYDSNQPQHF. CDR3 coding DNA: TGTGCCAGCAGGTACGATAGCAATCAGCCCCAGCATTTT.

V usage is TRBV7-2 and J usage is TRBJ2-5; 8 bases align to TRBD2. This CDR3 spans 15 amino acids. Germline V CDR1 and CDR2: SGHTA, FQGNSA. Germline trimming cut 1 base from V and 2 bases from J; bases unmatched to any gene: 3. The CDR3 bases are TGTGCCAGCAGCTTAGGAGCGGGGGAGCAAGAGACCCAGTACTTC. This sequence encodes CASSLGAGEQETQYF.

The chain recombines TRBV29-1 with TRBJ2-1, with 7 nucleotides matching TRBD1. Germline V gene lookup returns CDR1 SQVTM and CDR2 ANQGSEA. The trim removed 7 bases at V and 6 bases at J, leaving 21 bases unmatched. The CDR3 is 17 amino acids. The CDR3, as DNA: TGCAGCGCACTTAGTAGCGACAGGGTAAGCATTACCAATGAGCAGTTCTTC. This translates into CSALSSDRVSITNEQFF.

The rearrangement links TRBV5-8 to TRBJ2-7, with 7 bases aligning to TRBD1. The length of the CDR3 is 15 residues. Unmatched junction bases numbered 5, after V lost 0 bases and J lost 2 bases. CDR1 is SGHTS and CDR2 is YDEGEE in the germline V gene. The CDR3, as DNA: TGTGCCAGCAGCTTGGAAGGGACAGCGCCCTACGAGCAGTACTTC. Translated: CASSLEGTAPYEQYF. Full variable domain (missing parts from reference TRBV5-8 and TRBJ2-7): EAGVTQSPTHLIKTRGQQATLRCSPISGHTSVYWYQQALGLGLQFLLWYDEGEERNRGNFPPRFSGRQFPNYSSELNVNALELEDSALYLCASSLEGTAPYEQYFGPGTRLTVT.

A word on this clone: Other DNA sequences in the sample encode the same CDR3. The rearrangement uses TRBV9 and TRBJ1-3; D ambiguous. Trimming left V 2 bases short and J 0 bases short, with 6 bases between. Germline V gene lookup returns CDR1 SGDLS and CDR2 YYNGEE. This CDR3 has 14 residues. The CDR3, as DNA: TGTGCCAGCAGCGTTGGAAGCTCTGGAAACACCATATATTTT. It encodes CASSVGSSGNTIYF.

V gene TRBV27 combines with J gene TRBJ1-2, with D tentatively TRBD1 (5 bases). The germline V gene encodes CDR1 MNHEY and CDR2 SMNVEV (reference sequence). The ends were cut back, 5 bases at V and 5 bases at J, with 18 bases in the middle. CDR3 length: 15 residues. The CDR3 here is CASSQSGTGGYGYTF. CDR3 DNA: TGTGCCAGCAGTCAGTCCGGGACCGGGGGTTATGGCTACACCTTC.

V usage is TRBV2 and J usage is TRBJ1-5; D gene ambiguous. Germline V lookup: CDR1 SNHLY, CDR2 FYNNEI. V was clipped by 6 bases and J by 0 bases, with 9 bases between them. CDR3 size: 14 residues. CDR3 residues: CASRGQLSNQPQHF. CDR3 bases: TGTGCCAGCAGGGGTCAACTTAGCAATCAGCCCCAGCATTTT.

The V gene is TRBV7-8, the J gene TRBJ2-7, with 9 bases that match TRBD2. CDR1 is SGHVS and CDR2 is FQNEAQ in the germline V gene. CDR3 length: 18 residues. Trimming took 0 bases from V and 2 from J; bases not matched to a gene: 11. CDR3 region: CASSLAPSSGRFTYEQYF. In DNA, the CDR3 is TGTGCCAGCAGCTTAGCCCCCTCCAGCGGGAGGTTTACCTACGAGCAGTACTTC.

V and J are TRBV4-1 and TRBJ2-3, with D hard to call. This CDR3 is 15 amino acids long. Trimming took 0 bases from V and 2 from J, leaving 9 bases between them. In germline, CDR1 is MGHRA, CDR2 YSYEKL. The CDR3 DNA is TGCGCCAGCAGCCAAGAACCCGGGTACACAGATACGCAGTATTTT. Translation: CASSQEPGYTDTQYF.

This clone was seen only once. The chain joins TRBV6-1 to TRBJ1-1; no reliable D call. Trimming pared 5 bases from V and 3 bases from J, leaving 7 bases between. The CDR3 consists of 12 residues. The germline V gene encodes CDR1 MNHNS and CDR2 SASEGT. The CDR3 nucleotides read TGTGCCAGCAGTAGAGGAGACACTGAAGCTTTCTTT. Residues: CASSRGDTEAFF.